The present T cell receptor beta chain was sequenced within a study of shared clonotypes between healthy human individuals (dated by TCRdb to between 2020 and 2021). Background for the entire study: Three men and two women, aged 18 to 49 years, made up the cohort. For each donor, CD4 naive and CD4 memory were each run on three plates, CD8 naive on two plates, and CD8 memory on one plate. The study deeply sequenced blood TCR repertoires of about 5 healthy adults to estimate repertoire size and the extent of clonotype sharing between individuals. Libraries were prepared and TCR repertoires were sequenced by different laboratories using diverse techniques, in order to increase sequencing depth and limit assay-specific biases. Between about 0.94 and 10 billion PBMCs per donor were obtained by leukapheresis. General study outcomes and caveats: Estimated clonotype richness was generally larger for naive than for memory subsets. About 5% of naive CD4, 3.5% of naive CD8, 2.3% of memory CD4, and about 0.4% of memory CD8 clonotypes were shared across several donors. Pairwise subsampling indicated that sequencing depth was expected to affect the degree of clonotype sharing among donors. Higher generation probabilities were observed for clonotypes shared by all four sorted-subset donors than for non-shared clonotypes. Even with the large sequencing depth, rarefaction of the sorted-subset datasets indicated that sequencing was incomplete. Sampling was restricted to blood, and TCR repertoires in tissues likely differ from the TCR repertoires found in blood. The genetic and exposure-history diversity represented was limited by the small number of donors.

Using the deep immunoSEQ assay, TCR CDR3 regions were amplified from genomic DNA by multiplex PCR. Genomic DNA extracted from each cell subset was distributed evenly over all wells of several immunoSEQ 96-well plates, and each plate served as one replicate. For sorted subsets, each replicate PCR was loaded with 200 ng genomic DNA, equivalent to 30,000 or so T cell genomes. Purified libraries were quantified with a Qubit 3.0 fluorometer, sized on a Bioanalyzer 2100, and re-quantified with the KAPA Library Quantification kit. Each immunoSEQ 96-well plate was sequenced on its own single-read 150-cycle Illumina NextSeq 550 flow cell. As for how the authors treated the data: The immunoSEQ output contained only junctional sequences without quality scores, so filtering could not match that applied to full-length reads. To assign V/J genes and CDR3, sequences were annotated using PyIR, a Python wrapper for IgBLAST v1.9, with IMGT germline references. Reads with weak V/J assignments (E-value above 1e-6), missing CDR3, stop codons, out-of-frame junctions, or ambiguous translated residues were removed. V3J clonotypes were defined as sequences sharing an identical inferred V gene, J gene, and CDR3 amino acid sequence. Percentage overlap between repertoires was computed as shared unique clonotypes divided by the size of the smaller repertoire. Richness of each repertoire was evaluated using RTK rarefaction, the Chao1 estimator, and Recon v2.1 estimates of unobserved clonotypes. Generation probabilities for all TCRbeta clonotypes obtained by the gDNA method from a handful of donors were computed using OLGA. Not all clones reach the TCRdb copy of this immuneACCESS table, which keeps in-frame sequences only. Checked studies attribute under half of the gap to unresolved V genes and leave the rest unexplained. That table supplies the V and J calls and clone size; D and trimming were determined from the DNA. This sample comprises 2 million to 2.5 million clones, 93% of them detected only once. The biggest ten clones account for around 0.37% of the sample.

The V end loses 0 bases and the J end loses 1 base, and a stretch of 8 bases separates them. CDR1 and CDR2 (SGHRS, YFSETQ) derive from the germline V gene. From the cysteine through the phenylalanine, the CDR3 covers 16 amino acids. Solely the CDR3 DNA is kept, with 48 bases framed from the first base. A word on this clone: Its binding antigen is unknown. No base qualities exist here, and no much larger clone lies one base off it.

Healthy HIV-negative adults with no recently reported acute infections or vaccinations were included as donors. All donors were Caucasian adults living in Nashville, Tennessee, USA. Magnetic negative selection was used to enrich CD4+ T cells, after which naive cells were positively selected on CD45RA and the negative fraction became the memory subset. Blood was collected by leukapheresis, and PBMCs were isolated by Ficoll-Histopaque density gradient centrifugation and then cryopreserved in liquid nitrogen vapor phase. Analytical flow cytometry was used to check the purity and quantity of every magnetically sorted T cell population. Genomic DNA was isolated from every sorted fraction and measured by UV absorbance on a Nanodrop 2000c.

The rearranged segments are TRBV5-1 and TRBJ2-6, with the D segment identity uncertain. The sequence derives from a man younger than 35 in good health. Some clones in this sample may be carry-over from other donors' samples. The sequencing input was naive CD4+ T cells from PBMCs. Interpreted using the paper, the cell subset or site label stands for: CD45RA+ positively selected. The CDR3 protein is CASSLDPGSGANVLTF. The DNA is TGCGCCAGCAGCTTGGATCCGGGTTCTGGGGCCAACGTCCTGACTTTC.